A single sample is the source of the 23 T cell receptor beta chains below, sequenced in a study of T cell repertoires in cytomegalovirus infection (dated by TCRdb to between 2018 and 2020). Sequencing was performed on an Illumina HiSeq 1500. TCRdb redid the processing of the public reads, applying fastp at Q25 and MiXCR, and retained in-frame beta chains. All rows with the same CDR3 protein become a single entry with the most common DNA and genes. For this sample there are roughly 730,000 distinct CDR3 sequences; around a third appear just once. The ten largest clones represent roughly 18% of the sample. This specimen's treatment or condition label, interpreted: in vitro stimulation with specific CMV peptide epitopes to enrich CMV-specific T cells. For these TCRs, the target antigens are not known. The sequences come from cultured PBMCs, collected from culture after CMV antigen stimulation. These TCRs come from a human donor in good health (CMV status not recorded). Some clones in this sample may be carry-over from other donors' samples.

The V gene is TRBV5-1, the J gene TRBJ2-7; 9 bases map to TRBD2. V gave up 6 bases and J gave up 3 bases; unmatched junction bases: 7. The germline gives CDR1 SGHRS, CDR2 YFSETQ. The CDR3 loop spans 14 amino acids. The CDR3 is CASTRRLADYEQYF. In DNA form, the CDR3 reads TGCGCCAGCACCCGAAGACTAGCGGACTACGAGCAGTACTTC.

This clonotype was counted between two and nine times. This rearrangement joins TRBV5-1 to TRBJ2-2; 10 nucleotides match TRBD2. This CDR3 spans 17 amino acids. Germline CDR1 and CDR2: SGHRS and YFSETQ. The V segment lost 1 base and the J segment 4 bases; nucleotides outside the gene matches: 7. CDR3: CASSLLAGGSSTGELFF. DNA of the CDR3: TGCGCCAGCAGCTTGTTAGCGGGAGGATCGAGCACCGGGGAGCTGTTTTTT.

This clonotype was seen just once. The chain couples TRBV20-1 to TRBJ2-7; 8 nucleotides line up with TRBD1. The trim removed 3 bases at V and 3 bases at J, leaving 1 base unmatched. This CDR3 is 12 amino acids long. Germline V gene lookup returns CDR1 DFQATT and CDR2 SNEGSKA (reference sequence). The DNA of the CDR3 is TGCAGTGCTAGGGGGACAGGCTACGAGCAGTACTTC. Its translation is CSARGTGYEQYF.

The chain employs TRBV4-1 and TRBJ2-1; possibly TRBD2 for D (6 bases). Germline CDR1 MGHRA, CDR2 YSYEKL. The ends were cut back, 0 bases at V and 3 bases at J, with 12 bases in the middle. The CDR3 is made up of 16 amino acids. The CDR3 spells CASSQEMPTSYNEQFF. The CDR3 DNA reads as TGCGCCAGCAGCCAAGAAATGCCGACTAGCTACAATGAGCAGTTCTTC.

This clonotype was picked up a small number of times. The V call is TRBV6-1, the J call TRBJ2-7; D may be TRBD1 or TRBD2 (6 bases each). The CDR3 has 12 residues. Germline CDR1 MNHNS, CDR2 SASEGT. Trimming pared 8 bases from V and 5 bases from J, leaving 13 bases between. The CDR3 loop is CASRRGPHEQYF. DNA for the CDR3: TGTGCCAGCCGACGGGGGCCACACGAGCAGTACTTC.

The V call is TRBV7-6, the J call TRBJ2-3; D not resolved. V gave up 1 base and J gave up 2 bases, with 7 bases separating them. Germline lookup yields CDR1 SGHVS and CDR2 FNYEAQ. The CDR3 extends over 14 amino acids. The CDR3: CASSLGRLTDTQYF. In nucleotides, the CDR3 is TGTGCCAGCAGCTTAGGTCGGCTCACAGATACGCAGTATTTT.

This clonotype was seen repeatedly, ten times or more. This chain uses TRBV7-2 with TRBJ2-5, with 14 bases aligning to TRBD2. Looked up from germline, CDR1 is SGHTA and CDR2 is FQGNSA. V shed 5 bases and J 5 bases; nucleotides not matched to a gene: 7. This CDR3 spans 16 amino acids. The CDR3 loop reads CASSETSGRGIETQYF. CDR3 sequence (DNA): TGTGCCAGCAGCGAGACTAGCGGGAGGGGTATCGAGACCCAGTACTTC.

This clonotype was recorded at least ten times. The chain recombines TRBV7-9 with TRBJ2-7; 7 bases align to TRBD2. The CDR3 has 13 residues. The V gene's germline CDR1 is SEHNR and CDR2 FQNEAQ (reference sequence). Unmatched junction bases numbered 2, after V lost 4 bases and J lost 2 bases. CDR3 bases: TGTGCCAGCAGCTCTAGCGGAACCTACGAGCAGTACTTC. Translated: CASSSSGTYEQYF.

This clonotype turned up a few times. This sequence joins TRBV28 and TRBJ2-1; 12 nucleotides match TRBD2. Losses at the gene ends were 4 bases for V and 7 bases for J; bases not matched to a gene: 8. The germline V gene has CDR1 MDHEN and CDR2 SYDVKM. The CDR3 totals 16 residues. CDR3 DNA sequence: TGTGCCAGCAGTTCATGGACTAGCGGGGATGTAAATGAGCAGTTCTTC. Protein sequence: CASSSWTSGDVNEQFF.

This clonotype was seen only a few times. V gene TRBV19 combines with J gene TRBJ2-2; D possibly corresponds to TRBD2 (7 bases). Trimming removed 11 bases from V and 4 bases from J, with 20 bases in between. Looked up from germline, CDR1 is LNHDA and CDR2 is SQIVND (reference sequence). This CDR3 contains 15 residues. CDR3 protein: CAASAEGGSTGELFF. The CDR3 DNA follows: TGTGCCGCTAGCGCGGAGGGGGGGAGCACCGGGGAGCTGTTTTTT.

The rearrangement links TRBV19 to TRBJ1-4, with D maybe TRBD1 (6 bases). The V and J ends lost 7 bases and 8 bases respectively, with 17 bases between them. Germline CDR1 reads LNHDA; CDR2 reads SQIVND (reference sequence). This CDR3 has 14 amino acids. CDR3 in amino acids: CASTGGGGGEKLFF. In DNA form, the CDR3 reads TGTGCCAGTACGGGTGGAGGGGGAGGAGAAAAACTGTTTTTT. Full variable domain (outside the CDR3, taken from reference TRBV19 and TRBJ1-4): DGGITQSPKYLFRKEGQNVTLSCEQNLNHDAMYWYRQDPGQGLRLIYYSQIVNDFQKGDIAEGYSVSREKKESFPLTVTSAQKNPTAFYLCASTGGGGGEKLFFGSGTQLSVL.

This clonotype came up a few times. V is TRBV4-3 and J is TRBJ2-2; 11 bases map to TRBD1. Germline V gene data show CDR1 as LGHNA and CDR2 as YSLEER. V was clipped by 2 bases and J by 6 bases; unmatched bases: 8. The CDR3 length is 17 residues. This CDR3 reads CASSQFGQGAPSGELFF. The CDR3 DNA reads TGCGCCAGCAGCCAATTTGGACAGGGGGCGCCTTCCGGGGAGCTGTTTTTT.

This CDR3 reads CASSYSYGETQYF. DNA for the CDR3: TGTGCCAGCAGTTACTCGTATGGAGAGACCCAGTACTTC. The chain links TRBV6-6 to TRBJ2-5; D is unclear. This CDR3 has 13 amino acids. Trimming shortened V by 0 bases and J by 4 bases, and 6 bases separated the two germline ends. CDR1 is MNHNY and CDR2 is SVGAGI in the germline V gene (reference sequence).

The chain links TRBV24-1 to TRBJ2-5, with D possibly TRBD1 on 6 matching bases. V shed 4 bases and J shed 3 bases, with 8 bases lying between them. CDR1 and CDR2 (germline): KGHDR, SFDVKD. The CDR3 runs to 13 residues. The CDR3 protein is CATSEAGEETQYF. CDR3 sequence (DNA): TGTGCCACCAGTGAAGCAGGGGAAGAGACCCAGTACTTC.

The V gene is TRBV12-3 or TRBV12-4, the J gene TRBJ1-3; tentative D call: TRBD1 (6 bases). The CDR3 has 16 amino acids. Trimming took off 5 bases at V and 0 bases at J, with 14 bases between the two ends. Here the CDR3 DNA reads TGTGCCAGCAGTCCCCGGGACACCGGCTCTGGAAACACCATATATTTT. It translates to CASSPRDTGSGNTIYF.

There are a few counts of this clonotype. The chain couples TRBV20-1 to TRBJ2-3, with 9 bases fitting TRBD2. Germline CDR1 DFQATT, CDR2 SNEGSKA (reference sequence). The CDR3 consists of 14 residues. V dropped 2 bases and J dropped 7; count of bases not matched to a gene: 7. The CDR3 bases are TGCAGTGCTAGAACGGCGGGAGGGGGAAATACGCAGTATTTT. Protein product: CSARTAGGGNTQYF.

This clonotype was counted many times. In DNA form, the CDR3 reads TGTGCCAGCAGCCCTAGGACAGACAACACTGAAGCTTTCTTT. The encoded protein is CASSPRTDNTEAFF. J is TRBJ1-1 and V is TRBV7-2; a weak D match, TRBD1 (6 bases). V was shortened by 5 bases and J by 2 bases, with 12 bases between the two germline ends. Per the germline V gene, CDR1 is SGHTA and CDR2 is FQGNSA. CDR3 length equals 14 residues.

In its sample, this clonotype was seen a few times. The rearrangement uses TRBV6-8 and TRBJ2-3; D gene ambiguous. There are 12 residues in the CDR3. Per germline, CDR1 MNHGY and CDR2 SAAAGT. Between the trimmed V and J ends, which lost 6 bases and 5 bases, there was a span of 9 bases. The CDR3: CASRADGDTQYF. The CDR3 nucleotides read TGTGCCAGCAGGGCAGATGGAGATACGCAGTATTTT.

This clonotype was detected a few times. The CDR3 reads CASSYPRDRETQYF. DNA for the CDR3: TGTGCCAGCAGTTACCCCCGGGACCGGGAGACCCAGTACTTC. V usage is TRBV6-6 and J usage is TRBJ2-5; D assignment may be TRBD1 or TRBD2 (5 bases each). Germline-derived CDR1 and CDR2 are MNHNY and SVGAGI (reference sequence). The V end lost 2 bases, the J end lost 5 bases, and 12 bases lay between the germline ends. This CDR3 spans 14 amino acids.

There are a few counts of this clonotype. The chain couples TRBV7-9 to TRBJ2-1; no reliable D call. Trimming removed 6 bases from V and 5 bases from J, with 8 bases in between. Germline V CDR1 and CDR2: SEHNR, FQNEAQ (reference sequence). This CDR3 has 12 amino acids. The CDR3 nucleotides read TGTGCCAGCAGGGGTTACGACAATGAGCAGTTCTTC. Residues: CASRGYDNEQFF.

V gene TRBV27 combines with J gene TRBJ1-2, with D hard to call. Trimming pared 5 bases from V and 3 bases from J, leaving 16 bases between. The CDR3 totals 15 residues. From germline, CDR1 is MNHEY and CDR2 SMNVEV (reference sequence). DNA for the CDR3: TGTGCCAGCAGTCCCACCGACCGGGCGGACTATGGCTACACCTTC. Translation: CASSPTDRADYGYTF.

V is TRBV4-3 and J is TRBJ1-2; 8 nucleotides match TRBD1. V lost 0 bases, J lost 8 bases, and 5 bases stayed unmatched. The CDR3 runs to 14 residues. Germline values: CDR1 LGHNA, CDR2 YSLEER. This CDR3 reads CASSQEGQGGGYTF. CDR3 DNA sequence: TGCGCCAGCAGCCAAGAAGGACAGGGAGGGGGCTACACCTTC.

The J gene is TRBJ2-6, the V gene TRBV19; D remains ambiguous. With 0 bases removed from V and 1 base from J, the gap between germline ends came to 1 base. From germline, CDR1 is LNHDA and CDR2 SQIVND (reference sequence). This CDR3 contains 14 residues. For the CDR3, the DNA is TGTGCCAGTAGTATAGATTCTGGGGCCAACGTCCTGACTTTC. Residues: CASSIDSGANVLTF.